This TCR beta chain derives from a study of shared clonotypes between healthy human individuals (dated by TCRdb to 2020 to 2021). Regarding the study in general: Three men and a couple of women, aged 18 to 49 years, made up the cohort. For each donor, CD4 naive and CD4 memory were each run on three plates, CD8 naive on two plates, and CD8 memory on one plate. To estimate repertoire size and how much clonotype sharing occurs between individuals, the study deeply sequenced the blood TCR repertoires of five or six healthy adults. Libraries were prepared and TCR repertoires were sequenced by different laboratories using diverse techniques, in order to increase sequencing depth and limit assay-specific biases. Leukapheresis yielded between about 0.85 and 9 billion PBMCs per donor.

Its CDR3 holds 16 amino acids, cysteine through phenylalanine. The CDR3 DNA has 48 bases and is translated from base 1. From a lookup of the germline V gene, CDR1 and CDR2 are SGHVS and FNYEAQ. V is reduced by 2 bases and J by 1 base, leaving a spacing of 11 bases between them. CD8 naive samples consisted of CD45RO-negative cells that were positively selected for CCR7, yielding a CD45RA+CCR7+ population without TemRA cells. The donors were healthy, HIV-negative adults who had no recently reported acute infections or vaccinations. All donors were Caucasian adults living in Nashville, Tennessee, USA. Blood was collected by leukapheresis, and PBMCs were isolated by Ficoll-Histopaque density gradient centrifugation and then cryopreserved in liquid nitrogen vapor phase. Analytical flow cytometry was used to check the purity and quantity of each magnetically sorted T cell population. Genomic DNA was isolated from every sorted fraction and measured by UV absorbance on a Nanodrop 2000c.

Here is what the overall study found, with its caveats: Pairwise subsampling indicated that sequencing depth was expected to affect the degree of clonotype sharing among donors. Compared with non-shared clonotypes, the clonotypes found in all four sorted-subset donors had higher generation probabilities. Rarefaction of sorted-subset datasets indicated incomplete sequencing despite the large sequencing depth. Only blood was sampled, and tissue TCR repertoires likely differ from those in blood. Naive subsets generally had larger estimated clonotype richness than memory subsets did. The genetic and exposure-history diversity represented was limited by the small number of donors. Approximately 5% of naive CD4, more than 3% of naive CD8, about 2.1% of memory CD4, and 0.35% to 0.5% of memory CD8 clonotypes were shared across several donors.

Note on this clone: It has no known antigen specificity. Base-call qualities are not available, and no considerably larger clone is one nucleotide away.

TCR CDR3 regions were amplified from genomic DNA by multiplex PCR using the deep immunoSEQ assay. For each cell subset, the extracted genomic DNA was distributed evenly across all wells of several immunoSEQ 96-well plates, and each plate served as one replicate. For sorted subsets, each replicate PCR was loaded with approximately 200 ng genomic DNA, equivalent to 25,000 to 35,000 T cell genomes. The purified libraries were quantified using a Qubit 3.0 fluorometer, sized with a Bioanalyzer 2100, and then quantified again using the KAPA Library Quantification kit. A separate single-read 150-cycle Illumina NextSeq 550 flow cell was used to sequence each immunoSEQ 96-well plate. The original methods were these. Because only junctional sequences without quality scores were contained in the immunoSEQ output, filtering matching that applied to full-length reads could not be performed. To assign V/J genes and CDR3, sequences were annotated against IMGT germline references using PyIR, a Python wrapper for IgBLAST v1.9. Reads with weak V/J assignments (E-value above 1e-6), missing CDR3, stop codons, out-of-frame junctions, or ambiguous translated residues were removed. V3J clonotypes were defined as sequences sharing the same inferred V gene, J gene, and CDR3 amino acid sequence. Percentage overlap between repertoires was calculated by dividing the number of shared unique clonotypes by the size of the smaller repertoire. Richness of each repertoire was evaluated using RTK rarefaction, the Chao1 estimator, and Recon v2.1 estimates of unobserved clonotypes. OLGA was used to compute generation probabilities for all TCRbeta clonotypes that the gDNA method yielded from four donors. TCRdb provides this immuneACCESS table in a form limited to in-frame rearrangements. Some clones are lacking; in checked studies, under half of them reflect an unresolved V gene, and why the rest are absent is not known. The V and J calls and clone size come from that table; D and trimming were worked out from the DNA. The sample data list about 650,000 clones, and roughly 95% of these were observed just once. Of the sample, about 0.11% falls within the top ten clones.

This clonotype was sampled from a woman in her 30s in good health. This receptor chain uses TRBV7-6 and TRBJ2-2, with the D gene not confidently named. Material for sequencing was naive CD8+ T cells sorted from blood. The cell subset or site label here, explained by the study, means: CD45RA+CCR7+. The CDR3 here reads CASSLTPDLNTGELFF. In nucleotide form, the sequence is TGTGCCAGCAGCTTAACTCCAGACCTGAACACCGGGGAGCTGTTTTTT.